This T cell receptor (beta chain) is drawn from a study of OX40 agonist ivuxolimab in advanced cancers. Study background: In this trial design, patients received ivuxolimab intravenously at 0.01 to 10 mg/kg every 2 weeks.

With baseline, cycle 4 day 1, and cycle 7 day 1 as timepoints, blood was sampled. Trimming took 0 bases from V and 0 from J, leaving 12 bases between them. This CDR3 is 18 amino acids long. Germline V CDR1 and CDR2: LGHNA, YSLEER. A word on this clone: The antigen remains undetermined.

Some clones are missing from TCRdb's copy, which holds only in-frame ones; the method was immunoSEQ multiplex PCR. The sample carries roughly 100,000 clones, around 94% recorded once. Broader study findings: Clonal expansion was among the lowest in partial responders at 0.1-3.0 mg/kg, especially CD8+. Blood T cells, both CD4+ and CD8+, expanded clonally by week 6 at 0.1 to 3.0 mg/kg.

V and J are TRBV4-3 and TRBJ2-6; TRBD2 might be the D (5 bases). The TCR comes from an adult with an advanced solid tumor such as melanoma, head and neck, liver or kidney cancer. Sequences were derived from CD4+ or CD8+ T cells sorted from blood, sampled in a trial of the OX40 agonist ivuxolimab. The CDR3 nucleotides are TGCGCCAGCAGCCAAGAAGTGGACTGGTACTCTGGGGCCAACGTCCTGACTTTC. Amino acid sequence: CASSQEVDWYSGANVLTF.